Below are 20 T cell receptor beta chains sequenced from a single sample in a study of blood T cells in healthy people across ages. Alongside a J-beta primer mix, a sample-barcoded 5' primer served in a second PCR lasting 7 to 11 cycles. MiXCR was run by TCRdb on the 5' RACE reads, yielding one entry per CDR3 protein. The sample has over 1,300,000 distinct CDR3 sequences; roughly 64% are singletons. Sequencing was carried out using blood. These receptors were taken from a man aged 18 to 30 in good health.

The DNA of the CDR3 is TGTGCCAGCAGCTTAGAGGCGAGTACAAGCTCCTACAATGAGCAGTTCTTC. Translated, it gives CASSLEASTSSYNEQFF. The chain carries TRBV7-9 and TRBJ2-1, with D hard to call. The CDR3 is 17 residues long. V lost 1 base and J 0 bases, leaving 13 bases between the germline ends. The germline V gene encodes CDR1 SEHNR and CDR2 FQNEAQ (reference sequence).

This clonotype was counted at least ten times. The gene calls are TRBV6-5 and TRBJ2-3; D is undetermined. Trimming cost V 4 bases and J 1 base, with 6 bases left between them. Germline values: CDR1 MNHEY, CDR2 SVGAGI. The CDR3 extends over 13 amino acids. As DNA, the CDR3 is TGTGCCAGCAGTTCGGGCGGCACAGATACGCAGTATTTT. Translation gives CASSSGGTDTQYF.

This chain connects TRBV4-1 to TRBJ2-7; 7 positions match TRBD2. This CDR3 is 15 amino acids long. Germline V gene sequence: CDR1 MGHRA, CDR2 YSYEKL. Trimming at V came to 5 bases and at J to 2 bases, leaving 9 bases not matched to a gene. The CDR3 DNA reads TGCGCCAGCAGCACTAACCCAAGCGGGACCTACGAGCAGTACTTC. It specifies CASSTNPSGTYEQYF.

The chain joins TRBV10-3 to TRBJ1-2; D uncertain. CDR1 is ENHRY and CDR2 is SYGVKD in the germline V gene. This CDR3 is 14 amino acids long. Trimming cost V 6 bases and J 8 bases, with 19 bases left between them. The CDR3 protein is CAIREETGVGGYTF. The CDR3 DNA is TGTGCCATCAGGGAGGAGACGGGAGTTGGAGGCTACACCTTC.

The table lists this clonotype with a count of one. The V call is TRBV3-1, the J call TRBJ2-5, with 9 bases identical to TRBD2. The J call may not be correct, given that the DNA end is closer to TRBJ2-7. Looked up from germline, CDR1 is LGHDT and CDR2 is YNNKEL (reference sequence). The CDR3 sequence is 14 residues long. CDR3 in DNA: TGTGCCAGCACGCCTAGCGGGGTAACCTACGAGCAGTACTTC. This sequence encodes CASTPSGVTYEQYF.

This clonotype occurred many times. V and J are TRBV7-9 and TRBJ2-1; TRBD2 agrees at 16 bases. Germline-derived CDR1 and CDR2 are SEHNR and FQNEAQ (reference sequence). The ends lost 5 bases at V and 7 bases at J; junction bases unmatched: 5. The CDR3 totals 16 residues. CDR3 nucleotide sequence: TGTGCCAGCAGCCAACCGGGACTAGCGGGAGGGAATGAGCAGTTCTTC. Translated, it gives CASSQPGLAGGNEQFF.

This clonotype appeared a few times. V gene TRBV29-1 combines with J gene TRBJ2-6, with no clear D. The CDR3 runs to 15 residues. Per the germline V gene, CDR1 is SQVTM and CDR2 is ANQGSEA. V was clipped by 0 bases and J by 2 bases, with 8 bases between them. The CDR3 DNA follows: TGCAGCGTTGAAGAACCTCGGGCTGGGGCCAACGTCCTGACTTTC. Translating it yields CSVEEPRAGANVLTF. The whole variable domain, filled in from reference TRBV29-1 and TRBJ2-6, reads SAVISQKPSRDICQRGTSLTIQCQVDSQVTMMFWYRQQPGQSLTLIATANQGSEATYESGFVIDKFPISRPNLTFSTLTVSNMSPEDSSIYLCSVEEPRAGANVLTFGAGSRLTVL.

In this sample, this clonotype turned up many times. The chain has TRBV29-1 and TRBJ2-7; perhaps TRBD2 as D (6 bases). The CDR3 covers 13 residues. Germline CDR1 and CDR2: SQVTM and ANQGSEA. Trimming pared 2 bases from V and 4 bases from J, leaving 12 bases between. The DNA for the CDR3 is TGCAGCGTTGAATTTCAGGGAGGTTACGAGCAGTACTTC. As protein: CSVEFQGGYEQYF.

This chain joins TRBV2 and TRBJ2-3; 9 bases fit TRBD1. CDR3 length: 15 residues. The germline V gene has CDR1 SNHLY and CDR2 FYNNEI. V was clipped by 7 bases and J by 3 bases; unmatched bases: 8. For the CDR3, the DNA is TGTGCCAGCATTTATAGACAGGGGGGAACAGATACGCAGTATTTT. It encodes CASIYRQGGTDTQYF. Combining the CDR3 with reference TRBV2 and TRBJ2-3 gives the whole variable domain EPEVTQTPSHQVTQMGQEVILRCVPISNHLYFYWYRQILGQKVEFLVSFYNNEISEKSEIFDDQFSVERPDGSNFTLKIRSTKLEDSAMYFCASIYRQGGTDTQYFGPGTRLTVL.

The rearrangement links TRBV6-2 or TRBV6-3 to TRBJ2-1; possibly TRBD1 for D (6 bases). Per germline, CDR1 MNHEY and CDR2 SVGEGT. CDR3 size: 18 residues. Trimming took 0 bases from V and 9 from J, leaving 24 bases between them. The CDR3, as DNA: TGTGCCAGCAGTTACTCGAGACAGGATCCCCTGGTGCTGGCTGAGCAGTTCTTC. Protein product: CASSYSRQDPLVLAEQFF.

This CDR3 is CASSRDLDYEQYF. The CDR3 nucleotides read TGTGCCAGCAGCCGGGACTTAGACTACGAGCAGTACTTC. The chain is built from TRBV4-2 and TRBJ2-7, with D tentatively TRBD2 (6 bases). Germline assignment: CDR1 LGHNA and CDR2 YNFKEQ. The CDR3 loop spans 13 amino acids. The germline V and J ends were trimmed by 4 bases and 3 bases, with 10 bases remaining between them.

The rearrangement uses TRBV10-3 and TRBJ2-1, with D perhaps matching TRBD2 (6 bases). CDR3 size: 15 residues. The germline gives CDR1 ENHRY, CDR2 SYGVKD. V lost 0 bases to trimming and J lost 4 bases, with 10 bases between them. The CDR3: CAISESKRAYNEQFF. The CDR3 coding sequence is TGTGCCATCAGTGAGTCGAAGCGGGCGTACAATGAGCAGTTCTTC.

The chain joins TRBV11-2 to TRBJ1-1, with D possibly being TRBD1 (5 bases). CDR1 is SGHAT and CDR2 is FQNNGV in the germline V gene. The V gene lost 11 bases and the J gene lost 4 bases, with 17 bases spanning the gap. The CDR3 sequence is 13 residues long. CDR3 sequence: CAEAGVMGTEAFF. The CDR3 DNA follows: TGTGCCGAAGCGGGGGTTATGGGCACTGAAGCTTTCTTT. Full variable domain (outside the CDR3, taken from reference TRBV11-2 and TRBJ1-1): EAGVAQSPRYKIIEKRQSVAFWCNPISGHATLYWYQQILGQGPKLLIQFQNNGVVDDSQLPKDRFSAERLKGVDSTLKIQPAKLEDSAVYLCAEAGVMGTEAFFGQGTRLTVV.

J is TRBJ2-7 and V is TRBV29-1; D unclear. The CDR3 contains 13 residues. Germline V CDR1 and CDR2: SQVTM, ANQGSEA. V was clipped by 5 bases and J by 7 bases, with 18 bases between them. CDR3 sequence: CSVLSNSYNEQYF. As DNA, the CDR3 is TGCAGCGTTCTGTCTAACTCCTACAATGAGCAGTACTTC.

The chain has TRBV20-1 and TRBJ2-7, with 7 positions matching TRBD2. CDR3 size: 15 residues. Losses at the gene ends were 6 bases for V and 2 bases for J; bases not matched to a gene: 13. CDR1 is DFQATT, CDR2 SNEGSKA, per germline (reference sequence). The DNA of the CDR3 is TGCAGTGCCGAACCAACCCAGCGGGGAACCTACGAGCAGTACTTC. Protein product: CSAEPTQRGTYEQYF.

V usage is TRBV5-1 and J usage is TRBJ2-1; 9 bases are shared with TRBD1. The length of the CDR3 is 17 residues. The germline gives CDR1 SGHRS, CDR2 YFSETQ. V was clipped by 0 bases and J by 9 bases; unmatched bases: 13. DNA for the CDR3: TGCGCCAGCAGCTTGGCCCAGGTTGGGACAGGGATTAGTGAGCAGTTCTTC. Protein: CASSLAQVGTGISEQFF.

The gene calls are TRBV7-2 and TRBJ2-5, with unresolved D. The DNA end is a closer match to TRBJ2-7, so the J assignment may be wrong. The CDR3 is made up of 13 amino acids. Germline V gene data show CDR1 as SGHTA and CDR2 as FQGNSA. This chain's CDR3 is CASSFQGNYEQYF. CDR3 DNA sequence: TGTGCCAGCAGCTTTCAAGGCAACTACGAGCAGTACTTC.

The chain recombines TRBV20-1 with TRBJ2-5; D uncertain. Germline assignment: CDR1 DFQATT and CDR2 SNEGSKA (reference sequence). V was trimmed by 4 bases and J by 0 bases, leaving 15 bases between them. The CDR3 loop spans 15 amino acids. CDR3 amino acids: CSANNLGRYQETQYF. The CDR3, as DNA: TGCAGTGCTAATAATCTCGGCCGGTACCAAGAGACCCAGTACTTC.

V is TRBV6-1 and J is TRBJ1-2; D possibly corresponds to TRBD1 (5 bases). Per germline, CDR1 MNHNS and CDR2 SASEGT. The length of the CDR3 is 14 residues. With 0 bases removed from V and 5 bases from J, the gap between germline ends came to 10 bases. The CDR3 is CASSEAMEGYGYTF. CDR3 in DNA: TGTGCCAGCAGTGAAGCAATGGAGGGGTATGGCTACACCTTC.

The chain couples TRBV7-9 to TRBJ2-6; D is unclear. Trimming shortened V by 4 bases and J by 3 bases, and 7 bases separated the two germline ends. The CDR3 extends over 14 amino acids. Germline assignment: CDR1 SEHNR and CDR2 FQNEAQ (reference sequence). DNA for the CDR3: TGTGCCAGCAGCTCCCTCGATGGGGCCAACGTCCTGACTTTC. Translated: CASSSLDGANVLTF.